What follows are 3 T cell receptor beta chains derived from one specimen sequenced in a study of post-analysis software for immune sequencing data. Study-wide results and caveats: Compared with controls, patients had more of five TRBV segments, including TRBV5-6, TRBV5-1 and TRBV20-1.

These TCRs are of unknown antigen specificity. Carried by the TCR beta cDNA libraries were unique molecular identifiers. TCRdb redid the calling of the PCR reads with MiXCR, one entry per CDR3 protein. The sample has approximately 460,000 distinct CDR3 sequences, around 40% seen once. The sequenced sample consisted of blood. These receptors came from a girl under 18 with multiple sclerosis.

The CDR3 loop is CASSGARGYGYTF. DNA of the CDR3: TGTGCCAGCAGCGGAGCGAGGGGCTATGGCTACACCTTC. The chain carries TRBV12-3 or TRBV12-4 and TRBJ1-2; possibly TRBD1 for D (5 bases). The V gene lost 6 bases and the J gene lost 4 bases, with 12 bases spanning the gap. CDR3 length: 13 amino acids.

The chain employs TRBV20-1 and TRBJ2-7, with TRBD1 matching over 7 bases. This CDR3 has 13 residues. Germline V lookup: CDR1 DFQATT, CDR2 SNEGSKA (reference sequence). The junction had 7 bases not matched to a gene; V was cut back by 6 bases and J by 2 bases. The CDR3 loop reads CSAVGQGAYEQYF. The CDR3 DNA sequence: TGCAGTGCGGTAGGGCAGGGGGCCTACGAGCAGTACTTC.

The rearrangement joins TRBV20-1 to TRBJ2-5; 9 bases match TRBD2. With the DNA end fitting TRBJ2-7 better, the J assignment may be wrong. The V gene's germline CDR1 is DFQATT and CDR2 SNEGSKA (reference sequence). The CDR3 runs 14 residues. CDR3 bases: TGCAGTGCTAGAGATGGGGCGGGAGGGTACGAGCAGTACTTC. Translating gives CSARDGAGGYEQYF.